This TCR beta chain is drawn from a study of blood T cell repertoires in COVID-19. Background on the study: Researchers got acute and convalescent COVID-19 samples from the United States, Italy and Spain.

This CDR3 is 13 amino acids long. CDR1 and CDR2 (germline): SGHDT, YYEEEE. The V gene lost 4 bases and the J gene lost 8 bases, with 15 bases spanning the gap. In the original workflow: Scientists estimated how many nucleated cells there were by amplifying reference gene primers. Sequencing was performed with immunoSEQ multiplex PCR; in TCRdb, only in-frame clones are kept and a portion is missing. Clonal size and the V and J genes are those of that table, whereas D and trimming came from the DNA. The data hold tens of thousands of clones, with roughly 87% observed a single time. The chain links TRBV5-6 to TRBJ1-2, with D possibly TRBD1 on 5 matching bases. Sequencing was performed on peripheral blood. The sequence was obtained from a man between 60 and 75 years old with acute or convalescent COVID-19. In nucleotides, the CDR3 is TGTGCCAGCAGCCCCGACAGATCCAGGGGCTACACCTTC. Translated, it gives CASSPDRSRGYTF.